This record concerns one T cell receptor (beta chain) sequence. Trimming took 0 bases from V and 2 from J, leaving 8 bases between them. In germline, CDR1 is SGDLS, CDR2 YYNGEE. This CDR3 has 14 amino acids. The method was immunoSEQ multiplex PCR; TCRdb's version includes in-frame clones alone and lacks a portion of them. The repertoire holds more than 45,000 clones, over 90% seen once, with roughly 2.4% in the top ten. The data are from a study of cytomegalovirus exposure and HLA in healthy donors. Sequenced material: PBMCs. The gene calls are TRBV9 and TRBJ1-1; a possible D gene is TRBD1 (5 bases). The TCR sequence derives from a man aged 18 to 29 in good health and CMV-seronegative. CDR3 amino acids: CASSVGGRNTEAFF. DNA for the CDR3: TGTGCCAGCAGCGTAGGGGGCAGAAACACTGAAGCTTTCTTT.